This T cell receptor beta chain comes out of a study of blood T cell repertoires in COVID-19. On the study more broadly: Sites across the United States, Italy and Spain contributed samples from acute and convalescent COVID-19.

In the authors' methods: Counts of nucleated cells, estimated from reference gene primer amplification, were obtained. Profiled with immunoSEQ multiplex PCR; TCRdb holds only in-frame clones, not every one. That table gives V, J and clone size, and the DNA gave D and trimming. The table shows hundreds of thousands of clones, with around 91% occurring only once. Germline CDR1 reads SGHRS; CDR2 reads YFSETQ. Trimming at V came to 3 bases and at J to 1 base, leaving 3 bases not matched to a gene. This CDR3 spans 14 amino acids. Recruits, aged about 18 to 100 years, lived in 25 or so US areas. Donors of Cohort 3 who recovered were those that had two negative PCRs, clearance, or symptom resolution.

The sequence was collected from a man aged 25 to 40 who had recovered from COVID-19. The chain combines TRBV5-1 with TRBJ1-1, with 7 bases aligning to TRBD1. Input material: PBMCs or T cells enriched from blood (not recorded which). The DNA for the CDR3 is TGCGCCAGCAGCTCGGGACAGAGGAACACTGAAGCTTTCTTT. Amino acids: CASSSGQRNTEAFF.